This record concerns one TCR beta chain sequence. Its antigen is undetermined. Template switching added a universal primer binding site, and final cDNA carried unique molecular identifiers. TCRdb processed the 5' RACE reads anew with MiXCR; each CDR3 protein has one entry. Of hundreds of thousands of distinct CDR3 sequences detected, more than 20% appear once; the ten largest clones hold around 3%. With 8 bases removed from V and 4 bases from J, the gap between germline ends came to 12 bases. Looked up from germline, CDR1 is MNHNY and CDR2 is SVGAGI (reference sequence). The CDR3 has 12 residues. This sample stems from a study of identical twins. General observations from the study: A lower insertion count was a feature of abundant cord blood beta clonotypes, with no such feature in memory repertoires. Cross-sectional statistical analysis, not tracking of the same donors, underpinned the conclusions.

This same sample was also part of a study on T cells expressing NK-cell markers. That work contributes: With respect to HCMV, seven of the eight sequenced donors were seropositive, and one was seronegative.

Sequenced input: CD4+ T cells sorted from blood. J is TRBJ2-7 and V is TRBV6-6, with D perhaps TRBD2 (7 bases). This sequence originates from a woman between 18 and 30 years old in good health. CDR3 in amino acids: CASGGGAYEQYF. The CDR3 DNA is TGTGCCAGCGGGGGGGGGGCGTACGAGCAGTACTTC.